The 30 T cell receptor beta chains presented below share a single source sample, sequenced in a study of CD8 T cells in ankylosing spondylitis. TCRdb reanalysed the 5' RACE reads using MiXCR and keeps one entry per CDR3 protein. The sample consists of a few hundred thousand distinct CDR3 sequences, 20% of them appearing once. Sequences were obtained from blood, either unsorted or a sorted T cell fraction (not recorded which). These receptors were obtained from a male donor with ankylosing spondylitis or in good health (not recorded which).

This clonotype was detected only a few times. This chain connects TRBV21-1 to TRBJ2-5; TRBD1 is the table's D call and was not checked against the DNA. TRBV21-1 corresponds to a pseudogene. This CDR3 has 15 amino acids. The DNA of the CDR3 is TGTGCCAGCAGCTGGCGCGGACGGACCCAAGAGACCCAGTACTTC. This translates into CASSWRGRTQETQYF.

V and J are TRBV25-1 and TRBJ2-7; 9 positions agree with TRBD1. The CDR3 runs to 18 residues. In germline, CDR1 is MGHDK, CDR2 SYGVNS. The V and J ends lost 3 bases and 2 bases, in that order; junction bases with no gene match: 14. CDR3 in DNA: TGTGCCAGCAGTGACCCGGGAACAGGGGGCAGGTCCGCCTACGAGCAGTACTTC. Translation: CASSDPGTGGRSAYEQYF.

This clonotype was recorded a few times. The genes are TRBV12-3 or TRBV12-4 and TRBJ2-1; 9 bases line up with TRBD1. The CDR3 is 15 amino acids. The V segment lost 5 bases and the J segment 9 bases; nucleotides outside the gene matches: 11. CDR3 bases: TGTGCCAGCAGTCCGGGACAGGGTTATGTTGTTGAGCAGTTCTTC. This gives the protein CASSPGQGYVVEQFF.

The rearrangement joins TRBV23-1 to TRBJ2-7; D not resolved. TRBV23-1 is given ORF status, its function remaining uncertain. Trimming removed 7 bases at V and 4 bases at J, with 20 bases between. This CDR3 contains 15 residues. The CDR3 region has the DNA TGCGCCAGCAAGGTTTGGAGTTCCTTTGGGTACGAGCAGTACTTC. The encoded protein is CASKVWSSFGYEQYF.

V gene TRBV25-1 combines with J gene TRBJ2-1; tentatively, D is TRBD2 (5 bases). Germline loops: CDR1 MGHDK, CDR2 SYGVNS. The CDR3 is 15 amino acids. V lost 4 bases, J lost 8 bases, and 18 bases lay in between. CDR3 in DNA: TGTGCCAGCAGTGCAGAACGGACGGAAGCGGATGAGCAGTTCTTC. It is translated as CASSAERTEADEQFF.

The gene calls are TRBV4-2 and TRBJ2-3; D is unclear. The CDR3 length is 16 residues. Germline CDR1 and CDR2: LGHNA and YNFKEQ. V lost 0 bases to trimming and J lost 4 bases, with 14 bases between them. The CDR3 nucleotides are TGTGCCAGCAGCCAAGATGGGGTATCAGCCTCAGATACGCAGTATTTT. The encoded protein is CASSQDGVSASDTQYF.

This clonotype was observed a few times. The chain combines TRBV4-2 with TRBJ2-4, with D perhaps matching TRBD1 or TRBD2 (5 bases each). V was shortened by 4 bases and J by 3 bases, with 22 bases between the two germline ends. The CDR3 loop spans 18 amino acids. Per the germline V gene, CDR1 is LGHNA and CDR2 is YNFKEQ. The CDR3 reads CASSPTGTPSLGKNIQYF. DNA of the CDR3: TGTGCCAGCAGCCCGACCGGGACCCCATCCCTGGGCAAAAACATTCAGTACTTC.

This chain connects TRBV4-1 to TRBJ1-5; D not resolved. Trimming stripped 3 bases from V and 0 bases from J, with 3 bases between. Per germline, CDR1 MGHRA and CDR2 YSYEKL. This CDR3 has 13 residues. In DNA, the CDR3 is TGCGCCAGCAGCCAGGTTAGCAATCAGCCCCAGCATTTT. Encoded protein: CASSQVSNQPQHF.

This clonotype was observed a handful of times. The chain employs TRBV7-9 and TRBJ2-3; perhaps TRBD2 as D (6 bases). Germline loops: CDR1 SEHNR, CDR2 FQNEAQ (reference sequence). The germline V and J ends were trimmed by 5 bases and 4 bases, with 13 bases remaining between them. The CDR3 is 14 amino acids. The DNA of the CDR3 is TGTGCCAGCAGCGTTCTATGGGGGGCAGATACGCAGTATTTT. Amino acids: CASSVLWGADTQYF. Together with reference TRBV7-9 and TRBJ2-3, the CDR3 gives the full variable domain: DTGVSQNPRHKITKRGQNVTFRCDPISEHNRLYWYRQTLGQGPEFLTYFQNEAQLEKSRLLSDRFSAERPKGSFSTLEIQRTEQGDSAMYLCASSVLWGADTQYFGPGTRLTVL.

Only a few counts were recorded for this clonotype. V usage is TRBV20-1 and J usage is TRBJ2-3; D ambiguous. The CDR3 has 16 amino acids. Trimming left V 1 base short and J 2 bases short, with 16 bases between. In germline, CDR1 is DFQATT, CDR2 SNEGSKA (reference sequence). DNA of the CDR3: TGCAGTGCTAGAGGTGTAACTGGCGGTAACACAGATACGCAGTATTTT. Translating it yields CSARGVTGGNTDTQYF.

CDR3 residues: CASSSYTGELFF. Here the CDR3 DNA reads TGTGCCAGCAGTTCTTATACCGGGGAGCTGTTTTTT. The rearrangement joins TRBV27 to TRBJ2-2; D is ambiguous. Between the trimmed V and J ends, which lost 4 bases and 5 bases, there was a span of 5 bases. Per germline, CDR1 MNHEY and CDR2 SMNVEV (reference sequence). The CDR3 spans 12 residues.

This clonotype was seen only a few times. The gene calls are TRBV11-2 and TRBJ2-4; possibly TRBD1 or TRBD2 for D (7 bases each). Germline V gene data show CDR1 as SGHAT and CDR2 as FQNNGV. This CDR3 spans 16 amino acids. Trimming removed 3 bases from V and 3 bases from J, with 15 bases in between. The CDR3 DNA follows: TGTGCCAGCAGCTTTCAGGGGGGGCAGTTCAAAAACATTCAGTACTTC. This codes for CASSFQGGQFKNIQYF. Looking up the rest from reference TRBV11-2 and TRBJ2-4 gives the full variable domain: EAGVAQSPRYKIIEKRQSVAFWCNPISGHATLYWYQQILGQGPKLLIQFQNNGVVDDSQLPKDRFSAERLKGVDSTLKIQPAKLEDSAVYLCASSFQGGQFKNIQYFGAGTRLSVL.

The rearrangement links TRBV29-1 to TRBJ2-1; maybe TRBD1 (9 bases). CDR1 is SQVTM, CDR2 ANQGSEA, per germline. The V and J ends lost 7 bases and 5 bases respectively, with 21 bases between them. The CDR3 sequence is 15 residues long. CDR3 coding DNA: TGCAGCGCCCGGGGGGGACAGGGAATCGACAATGAGCAGTTCTTC. Its translation is CSARGGQGIDNEQFF.

This clonotype occurred a few times. The chain has TRBV16 and TRBJ2-1; 9 bases map to TRBD1. The trim removed 3 bases at V and 3 bases at J, leaving 6 bases unmatched. Germline CDR1 and CDR2: KGHSY and FQNENV. The CDR3 is made up of 16 amino acids. This CDR3 reads CASSQRQGELYNEQFF. The DNA of the CDR3 is TGTGCCAGCAGCCAGAGACAGGGGGAACTCTACAATGAGCAGTTCTTC. Using reference TRBV16 and TRBJ2-1 for the parts outside the CDR3, the full variable domain is GEEVAQTPKHLVRGEGQKAKLYCAPIKGHSYVFWYQQVLKNEFKFLISFQNENVFDETGMPKERFSAKCLPNSPCSLEIQATKLEDSAVYFCASSQRQGELYNEQFFGPGTRLTVL.

This clonotype was observed a few times. This chain links TRBV7-9 with TRBJ2-1; the D gene is possibly TRBD1 (6 bases). CDR1 and CDR2 (germline): SEHNR, FQNEAQ (reference sequence). Trimming took off 6 bases at V and 3 bases at J, with 18 bases between the two ends. The CDR3 consists of 16 residues. CDR3 region: CASRRPRGADYNEQFF. The CDR3 region has the DNA TGTGCCAGCAGGCGCCCCAGGGGCGCGGACTACAATGAGCAGTTCTTC.

V usage is TRBV7-9 and J usage is TRBJ2-3; 12 bases align to TRBD2. Unmatched junction bases numbered 8, after V lost 2 bases and J lost 5 bases. This CDR3 comprises 17 residues. Germline V gives CDR1 SEHNR, CDR2 FQNEAQ (reference sequence). In DNA, the CDR3 is TGTGCCAGCAGCTTATCGGCTAGCGGGGGGGTGAAAGATACGCAGTATTTT. It yields the protein CASSLSASGGVKDTQYF.

This clonotype was seen a handful of times. The V and J genes are TRBV5-6 and TRBJ2-3; TRBD1 aligns across 8 bases. From germline, CDR1 is SGHDT and CDR2 YYEEEE. There are 15 residues in the CDR3. Trimming took 0 bases from V and 2 from J; bases not matched to a gene: 2. In DNA form, the CDR3 reads TGTGCCAGCAGCTTGGGGACAGGGTACACAGATACGCAGTATTTT. Encoded protein: CASSLGTGYTDTQYF.

This chain uses TRBV4-1 with TRBJ1-5, with 7 bases aligning to TRBD1. With V trimmed by 4 bases and J by 5 bases, 8 bases remained unmatched. The CDR3 has 15 amino acids. Looked up from germline, CDR1 is MGHRA and CDR2 is YSYEKL. The CDR3, as DNA: TGCGCCAGCAGCCCATATACAGGGGTTGATCAGCCCCAGCATTTT. Protein sequence: CASSPYTGVDQPQHF.

This clonotype was counted a few times. The CDR3 bases are TGTGCCAGCAGTGAACGAACAGGGTTCTTCCACGAGCAGTACTTC. Translating gives CASSERTGFFHEQYF. The chain is built from TRBV25-1 and TRBJ2-7; possibly TRBD1 for D (6 bases). V lost 2 bases and J lost 5, with 16 bases in between. CDR1 and CDR2 from the germline V gene are MGHDK and SYGVNS. This CDR3 contains 15 residues.

The CDR3 DNA sequence: TGTGCCAGCAGCTTACGGGACAACAATGAAAAACTGTTTTTT. The encoded protein is CASSLRDNNEKLFF. The V gene is TRBV7-9, the J gene TRBJ1-4, with D perhaps TRBD1 (6 bases). Per the germline V gene, CDR1 is SEHNR and CDR2 is FQNEAQ (reference sequence). V was trimmed by 2 bases and J by 5 bases, leaving 9 bases between them. The length of the CDR3 is 14 residues.

The V gene is TRBV12-3 or TRBV12-4, the J gene TRBJ2-1; D might be TRBD1 (7 bases). The CDR3 runs 15 residues. Trimming stripped 6 bases from V and 4 bases from J, with 16 bases between. The CDR3 DNA reads TGTGCCAGCAGCCCAGGGGGGACAGCTTACAATGAGCAGTTCTTC. This sequence encodes CASSPGGTAYNEQFF.

V gene TRBV7-6 combines with J gene TRBJ1-5; 9 positions match TRBD1. CDR1 is SGHVS and CDR2 is FNYEAQ in the germline V gene. V lost 5 bases and J lost 5; bases outside the gene matches: 13. The CDR3 length is 17 residues. CDR3: CASSVDYRGREDQPQHF. CDR3 nucleotide sequence: TGTGCCAGCAGCGTAGACTACAGGGGGCGCGAGGATCAGCCCCAGCATTTT.

This chain links TRBV11-1 with TRBJ2-3, with a possible D match to TRBD1 (6 bases). The CDR3 spans 19 residues. Trimming stripped 7 bases from V and 4 bases from J, with 30 bases between. Germline CDR1 and CDR2: SGHAT and FQDESV (reference sequence). CDR3: CASTSTLRGQSVHPDTQYF. CDR3 sequence (DNA): TGTGCCAGCACCTCCACCCTCCGTGGACAGTCAGTTCACCCAGATACGCAGTATTTT.

The V gene is TRBV15, the J gene TRBJ2-1; TRBD2 matches at 9 bases. The CDR3 runs to 15 residues. Germline values: CDR1 LNHNV, CDR2 YYDKDF (reference sequence). J was trimmed by 7 bases and V by 8 bases; bases with no gene match: 12. Here the CDR3 DNA reads TGTGCCACCCACCGGCGGGGGGGCGACGCGAATGAGCAGTTCTTC. This codes for CATHRRGGDANEQFF.

The chain joins TRBV28 to TRBJ2-7; D remains unclear. The CDR3 runs 13 residues. The germline V gene has CDR1 MDHEN and CDR2 SYDVKM. V was trimmed by 7 bases and J by 0 bases, leaving 10 bases between them. The CDR3 sequence is CASTVDRSYEQYF. The DNA for the CDR3 is TGTGCCAGCACGGTGGACCGCTCCTACGAGCAGTACTTC. Full variable domain (rest looked up from reference TRBV28 and TRBJ2-7): DVKVTQSSRYLVKRTGEKVFLECVQDMDHENMFWYRQDPGLGLRLIYFSYDVKMKEKGDIPEGYSVSREKKERFSLILESASTNQTSMYLCASTVDRSYEQYFGPGTRLTVT.

In this sample, this clonotype turned up a few times. This chain joins TRBV12-3 or TRBV12-4 and TRBJ2-3, with 8 bases fitting TRBD1. J was trimmed by 1 base and V by 6 bases; bases with no gene match: 6. The CDR3 has 15 amino acids. The CDR3: CASRPQGARTDTQYF. The CDR3 DNA reads TGTGCCAGCAGGCCGCAGGGGGCCCGCACAGATACGCAGTATTTT.

This clonotype was counted only a few times. The chain uses TRBV19 and TRBJ2-1, with D perhaps matching TRBD2 (7 bases). The CDR3 has 12 residues. Trimming removed 8 bases from V and 8 bases from J, with 13 bases in between. Germline values: CDR1 LNHDA, CDR2 SQIVND (reference sequence). The CDR3 nucleotides read TGTGCCAGTGGCCCGGGGGGCTATGAGCAGTTCTTC. Amino acid sequence: CASGPGGYEQFF. Filled out from reference TRBV19 and TRBJ2-1, the complete variable domain reads DGGITQSPKYLFRKEGQNVTLSCEQNLNHDAMYWYRQDPGQGLRLIYYSQIVNDFQKGDIAEGYSVSREKKESFPLTVTSAQKNPTAFYLCASGPGGYEQFFGPGTRLTVL.

This clonotype occurred a few times. This chain connects TRBV29-1 to TRBJ2-1, with a possible D match to TRBD2 (6 bases). Between the trimmed V and J ends, which lost 1 base and 2 bases, there was a span of 27 bases. CDR1 is SQVTM and CDR2 is ANQGSEA in the germline V gene. There are 20 residues in the CDR3. CDR3: CSVEGGWGDRLGGAYNEQFF. For the CDR3, the DNA is TGCAGCGTTGAAGGGGGTTGGGGCGACCGACTCGGGGGAGCCTACAATGAGCAGTTCTTC.

In its sample, this clonotype was seen a few times. CDR3 amino acids: CASSLAPMGTQYF. In DNA form, the CDR3 reads TGTGCCAGCAGCTTAGCCCCCATGGGGACCCAGTACTTC. J is TRBJ2-5 and V is TRBV11-2; D gene unclear. Germline lookup yields CDR1 SGHAT and CDR2 FQNNGV. The CDR3 runs to 13 residues. Trimming removed 1 base from V and 7 bases from J, with 10 bases in between.

The V and J genes are TRBV20-1 and TRBJ2-5, with no clear D. CDR3 length: 13 residues. V was shortened by 5 bases and J by 3 bases, with 13 bases between the two germline ends. Germline V CDR1 and CDR2: DFQATT, SNEGSKA (reference sequence). CDR3 amino acids: CSALREPEETQYF. CDR3 DNA: TGCAGTGCTCTAAGGGAACCAGAAGAGACCCAGTACTTC.